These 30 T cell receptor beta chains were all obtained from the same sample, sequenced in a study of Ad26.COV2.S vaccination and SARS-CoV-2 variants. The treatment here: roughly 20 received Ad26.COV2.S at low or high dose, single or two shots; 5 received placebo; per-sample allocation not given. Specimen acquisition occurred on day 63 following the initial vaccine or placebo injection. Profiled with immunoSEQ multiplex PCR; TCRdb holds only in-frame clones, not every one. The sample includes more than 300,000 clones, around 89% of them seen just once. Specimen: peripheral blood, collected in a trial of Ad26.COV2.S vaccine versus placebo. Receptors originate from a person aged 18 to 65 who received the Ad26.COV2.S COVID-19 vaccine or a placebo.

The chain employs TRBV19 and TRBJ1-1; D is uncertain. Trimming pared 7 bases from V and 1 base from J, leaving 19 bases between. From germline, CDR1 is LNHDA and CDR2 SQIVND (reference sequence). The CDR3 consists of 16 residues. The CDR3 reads CASTPPEGRGNTEAFF. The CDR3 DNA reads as TGTGCCAGTACCCCGCCGGAGGGCCGGGGGAACACTGAAGCTTTCTTT.

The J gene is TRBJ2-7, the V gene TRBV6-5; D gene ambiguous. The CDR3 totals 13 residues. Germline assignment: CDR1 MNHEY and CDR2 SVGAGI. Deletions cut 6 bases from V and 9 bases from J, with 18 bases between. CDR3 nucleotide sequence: TGTGCCAGCAGGGCAGGACCTACCCTGGGGCAGTACTTC. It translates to CASRAGPTLGQYF.

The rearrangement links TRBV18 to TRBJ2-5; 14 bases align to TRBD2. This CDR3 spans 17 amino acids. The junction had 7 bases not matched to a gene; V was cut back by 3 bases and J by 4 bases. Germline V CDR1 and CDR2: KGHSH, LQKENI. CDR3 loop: CASSPTSGGAEGETQYF. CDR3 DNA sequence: TGTGCCAGCTCACCGACTAGCGGGGGGGCCGAGGGAGAGACCCAGTACTTC.

The CDR3 is CASSEIWAGDSSGANVLTF. CDR3 DNA sequence: TGCGCCAGCAGTGAGATATGGGCAGGGGACAGCTCTGGGGCCAACGTCCTGACTTTC. The rearrangement joins TRBV10-2 to TRBJ2-6; 7 bases are a match to TRBD1. V gave up 2 bases and J gave up 0 bases; unmatched junction bases: 10. The CDR3 is 19 residues long. Per the germline V gene, CDR1 is WSHSY and CDR2 is SAAADI.

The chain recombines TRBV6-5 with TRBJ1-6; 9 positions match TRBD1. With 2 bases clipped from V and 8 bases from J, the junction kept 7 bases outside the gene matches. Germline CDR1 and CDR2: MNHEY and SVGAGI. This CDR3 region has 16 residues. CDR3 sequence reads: CASSYTRTGGDSPLHF. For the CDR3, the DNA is TGTGCCAGCAGTTACACCCGAACAGGGGGCGATTCACCCCTCCACTTT.

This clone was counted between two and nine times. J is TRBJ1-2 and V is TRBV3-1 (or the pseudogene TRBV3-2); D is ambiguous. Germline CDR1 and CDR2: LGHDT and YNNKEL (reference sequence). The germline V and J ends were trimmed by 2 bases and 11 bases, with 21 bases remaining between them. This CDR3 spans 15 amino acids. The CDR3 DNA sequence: TGTGCCAGCAGCCAAAAAGCCGGGCCCCGATTGGGTTACACCTTC. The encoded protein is CASSQKAGPRLGYTF.

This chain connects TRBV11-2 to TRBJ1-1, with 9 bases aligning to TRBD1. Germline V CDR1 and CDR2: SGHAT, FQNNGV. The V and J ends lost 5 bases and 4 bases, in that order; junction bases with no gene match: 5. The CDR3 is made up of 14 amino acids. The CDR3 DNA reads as TGTGCCAGCAGCCGCAGGGACAGGGCCACTGAAGCTTTCTTT. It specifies CASSRRDRATEAFF.

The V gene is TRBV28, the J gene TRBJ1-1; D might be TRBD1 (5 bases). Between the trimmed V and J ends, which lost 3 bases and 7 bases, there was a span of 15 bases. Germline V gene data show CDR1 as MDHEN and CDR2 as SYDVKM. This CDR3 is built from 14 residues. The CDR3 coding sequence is TGTGCCAGCAGTTTGGGACGGACCGAAGGTGAAGCTTTCTTT. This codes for CASSLGRTEGEAFF.

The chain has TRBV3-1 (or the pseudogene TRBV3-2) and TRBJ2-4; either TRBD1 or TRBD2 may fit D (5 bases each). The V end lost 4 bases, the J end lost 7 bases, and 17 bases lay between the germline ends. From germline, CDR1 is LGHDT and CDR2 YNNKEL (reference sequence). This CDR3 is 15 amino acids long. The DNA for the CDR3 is TGTGCCAGCAGCCGTCCCGGGGCCCTGGGGAACATTCAGTACTTC. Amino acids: CASSRPGALGNIQYF.

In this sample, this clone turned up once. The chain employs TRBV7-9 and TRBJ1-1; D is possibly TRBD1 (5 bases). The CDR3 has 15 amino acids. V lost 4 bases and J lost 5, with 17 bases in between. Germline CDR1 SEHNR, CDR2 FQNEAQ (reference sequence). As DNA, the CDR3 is TGTGCCAGCAGCTCTCACCAGGGATTTAGGACTGAAGCTTTCTTT. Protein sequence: CASSSHQGFRTEAFF.

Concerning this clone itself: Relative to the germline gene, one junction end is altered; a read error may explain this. CDR3 coding DNA: TGCGCCAGCAGCCAACAACTAGGCAGAGATCCGCAGTATTTT. It is translated as CASSQQLGRDPQYF. The V call is TRBV4-3, the J call TRBJ2-3, with a tentative D call TRBD2 (5 bases). The V gene's germline CDR1 is LGHNA and CDR2 YSLEER. CDR3 length equals 14 residues.

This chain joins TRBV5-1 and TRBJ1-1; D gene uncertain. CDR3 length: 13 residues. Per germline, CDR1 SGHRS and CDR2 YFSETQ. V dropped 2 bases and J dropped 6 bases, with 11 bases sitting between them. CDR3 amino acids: CASSLTSAPEAFF. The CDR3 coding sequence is TGCGCCAGCAGCTTAACATCGGCTCCTGAAGCTTTCTTT.

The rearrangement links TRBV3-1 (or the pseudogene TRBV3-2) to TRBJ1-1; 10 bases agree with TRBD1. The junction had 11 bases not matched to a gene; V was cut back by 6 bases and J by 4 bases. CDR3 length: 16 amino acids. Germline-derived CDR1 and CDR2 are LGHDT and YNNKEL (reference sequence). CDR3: CASRPKDRDRGTEAFF. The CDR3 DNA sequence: TGTGCCAGCAGACCTAAAGACCGGGACAGGGGCACTGAAGCTTTCTTT.

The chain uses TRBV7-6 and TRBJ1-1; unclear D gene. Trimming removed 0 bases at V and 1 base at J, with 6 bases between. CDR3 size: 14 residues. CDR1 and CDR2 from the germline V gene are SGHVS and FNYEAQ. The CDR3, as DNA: TGTGCCAGCAGCTTAGCGGAAGGGAACACTGAAGCTTTCTTT. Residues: CASSLAEGNTEAFF.

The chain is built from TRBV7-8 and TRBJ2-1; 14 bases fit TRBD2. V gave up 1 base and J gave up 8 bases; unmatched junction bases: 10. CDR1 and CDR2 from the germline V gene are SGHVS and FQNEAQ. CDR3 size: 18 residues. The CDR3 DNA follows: TGTGCCAGCAGCTTAGTCGCACCGGGACTAGCGGGAGTTGATGAGCAGTTCTTC. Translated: CASSLVAPGLAGVDEQFF.

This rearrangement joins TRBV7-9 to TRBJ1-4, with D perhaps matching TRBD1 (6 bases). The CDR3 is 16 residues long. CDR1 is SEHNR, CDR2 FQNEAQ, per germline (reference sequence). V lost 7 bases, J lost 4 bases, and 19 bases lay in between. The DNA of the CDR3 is TGTGCCAGCACTTGGGGGCGCGATTCGGTTAATGAAAAACTGTTTTTT. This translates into CASTWGRDSVNEKLFF. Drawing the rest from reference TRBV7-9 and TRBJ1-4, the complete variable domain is DTGVSQNPRHKITKRGQNVTFRCDPISEHNRLYWYRQTLGQGPEFLTYFQNEAQLEKSRLLSDRFSAERPKGSFSTLEIQRTEQGDSAMYLCASTWGRDSVNEKLFFGSGTQLSVL.

The CDR3 loop is CASSLPAFSGNTIYF. The CDR3 region has the DNA TGTGCCAGCAGCTTACCGGCCTTCTCTGGAAACACCATATATTTT. The J gene is TRBJ1-3, the V gene TRBV5-6, with D hard to call. The CDR3 spans 15 residues. Trimming removed 2 bases at V and 0 bases at J, with 9 bases between. In germline, CDR1 is SGHDT, CDR2 YYEEEE. Supplemented by reference TRBV5-6 and TRBJ1-3, the full variable domain reads DAGVTQSPTHLIKTRGQQVTLRCSPKSGHDTVSWYQQALGQGPQFIFQYYEEEERQRGNFPDRFSGHQFPNYSSELNVNALLLGDSALYLCASSLPAFSGNTIYFGEGSWLTVV.

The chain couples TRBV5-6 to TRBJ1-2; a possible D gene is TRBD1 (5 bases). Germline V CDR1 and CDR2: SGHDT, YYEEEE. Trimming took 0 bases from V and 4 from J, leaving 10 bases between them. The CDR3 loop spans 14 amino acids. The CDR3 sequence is CASSLGSGTYGYTF. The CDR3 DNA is TGTGCCAGCAGCTTGGGGTCAGGGACCTATGGCTACACCTTC.

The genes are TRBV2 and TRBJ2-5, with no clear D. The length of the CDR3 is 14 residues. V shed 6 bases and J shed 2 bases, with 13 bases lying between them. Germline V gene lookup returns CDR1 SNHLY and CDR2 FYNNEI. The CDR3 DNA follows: TGTGCCAGCAGGGACCAGCCCCCACAAGAGACCCAGTACTTC. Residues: CASRDQPPQETQYF. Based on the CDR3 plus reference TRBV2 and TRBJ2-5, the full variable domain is EPEVTQTPSHQVTQMGQEVILRCVPISNHLYFYWYRQILGQKVEFLVSFYNNEISEKSEIFDDQFSVERPDGSNFTLKIRSTKLEDSAMYFCASRDQPPQETQYFGPGTRLLVL.

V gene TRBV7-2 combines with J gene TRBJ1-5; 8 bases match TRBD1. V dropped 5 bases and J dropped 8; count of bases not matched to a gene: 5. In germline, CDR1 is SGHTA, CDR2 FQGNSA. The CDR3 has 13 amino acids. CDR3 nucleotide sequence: TGTGCCAGCAGCGTAGACAGGGGAGAGCCCCAGCATTTT. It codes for CASSVDRGEPQHF.

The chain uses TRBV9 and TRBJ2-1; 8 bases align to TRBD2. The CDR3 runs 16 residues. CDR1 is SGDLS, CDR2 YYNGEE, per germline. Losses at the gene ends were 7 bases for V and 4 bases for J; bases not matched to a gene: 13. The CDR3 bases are TGTGCCAGCGGCTCCCCGACGGGGGGGCTGTACAATGAGCAGTTCTTC. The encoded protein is CASGSPTGGLYNEQFF. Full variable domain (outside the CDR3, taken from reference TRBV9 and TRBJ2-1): DSGVTQTPKHLITATGQRVTLRCSPRSGDLSVYWYQQSLDQGLQFLIQYYNGEERAKGNILERFSAQQFPDLHSELNLSSLELGDSALYFCASGSPTGGLYNEQFFGPGTRLTVL.

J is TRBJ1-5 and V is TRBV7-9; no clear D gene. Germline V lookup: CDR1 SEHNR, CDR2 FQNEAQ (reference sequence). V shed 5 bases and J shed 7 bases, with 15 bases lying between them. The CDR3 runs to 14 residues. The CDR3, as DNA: TGTGCCAGCAGCCCAGTAATACCGGGGCAGCCCCAGCATTTT. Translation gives CASSPVIPGQPQHF.

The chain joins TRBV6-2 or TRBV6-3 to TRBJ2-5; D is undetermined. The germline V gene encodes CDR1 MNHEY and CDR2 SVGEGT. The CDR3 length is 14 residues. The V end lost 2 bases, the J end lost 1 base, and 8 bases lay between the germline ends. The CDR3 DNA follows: TGTGCCAGCAGTTACCACGGGTTCCAAGAGACCCAGTACTTC. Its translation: CASSYHGFQETQYF.

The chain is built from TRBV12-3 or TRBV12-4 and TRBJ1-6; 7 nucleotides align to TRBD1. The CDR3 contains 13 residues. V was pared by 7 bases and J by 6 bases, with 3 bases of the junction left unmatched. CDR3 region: CASTQGGNSPLHF. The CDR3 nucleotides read TGTGCCAGCACCCAGGGGGGTAATTCACCCCTCCACTTT.

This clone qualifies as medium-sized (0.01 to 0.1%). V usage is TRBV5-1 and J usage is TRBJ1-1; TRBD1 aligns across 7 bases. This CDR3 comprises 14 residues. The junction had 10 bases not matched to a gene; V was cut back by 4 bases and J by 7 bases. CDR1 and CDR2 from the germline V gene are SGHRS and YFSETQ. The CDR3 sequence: CASSLTGKRSEAFF. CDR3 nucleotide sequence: TGCGCCAGCAGCCTGACAGGGAAGAGGAGTGAAGCTTTCTTT.

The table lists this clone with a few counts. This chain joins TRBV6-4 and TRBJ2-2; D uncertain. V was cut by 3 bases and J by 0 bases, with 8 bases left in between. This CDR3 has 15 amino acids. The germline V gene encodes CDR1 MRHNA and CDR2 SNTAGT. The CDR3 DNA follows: TGTGCCAGCAGTGAACAGCCCGCGAACACCGGGGAGCTGTTTTTT. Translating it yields CASSEQPANTGELFF.

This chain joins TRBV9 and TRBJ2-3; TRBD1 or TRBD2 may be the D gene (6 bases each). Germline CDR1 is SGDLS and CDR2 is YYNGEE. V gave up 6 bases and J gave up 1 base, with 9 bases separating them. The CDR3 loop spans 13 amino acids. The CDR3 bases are TGTGCCAGCAAGGAGGGGGGCACAGATACGCAGTATTTT. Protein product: CASKEGGTDTQYF.

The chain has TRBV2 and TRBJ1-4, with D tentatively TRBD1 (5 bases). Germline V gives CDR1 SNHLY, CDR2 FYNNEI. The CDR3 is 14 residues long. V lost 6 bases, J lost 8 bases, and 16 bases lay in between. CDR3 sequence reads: CASSIFQGGEKLFF. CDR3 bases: TGTGCCAGCAGCATTTTTCAGGGTGGGGAAAAACTGTTTTTT.

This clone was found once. The CDR3 here is CSVEDRASYNEQFF. The CDR3, as DNA: TGCAGCGTTGAAGACAGGGCTTCCTACAATGAGCAGTTCTTC. The V call is TRBV29-1, the J call TRBJ2-1; D might be TRBD1 (5 bases). Germline assignment: CDR1 SQVTM and CDR2 ANQGSEA. The CDR3 is 14 residues long. The germline V and J ends were trimmed by 0 bases and 1 base, with 7 bases remaining between them.

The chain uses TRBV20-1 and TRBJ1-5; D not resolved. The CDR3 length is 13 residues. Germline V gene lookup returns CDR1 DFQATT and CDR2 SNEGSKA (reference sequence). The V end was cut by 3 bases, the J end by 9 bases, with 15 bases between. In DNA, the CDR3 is TGCAGTGCTAGTAACGTGGGAGTATCGCCCCAGCATTTT. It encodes CSASNVGVSPQHF.